This T cell receptor (beta chain) was profiled in a study of blood T cell repertoires in COVID-19. Libraries were prepared by immunoSEQ multiplex PCR; TCRdb keeps only in-frame clonotypes and omits some of them. The table lists approximately 160,000 clones, approximately 86% of them singletons. There are 15 residues in the CDR3. CDR1 is SGHDT and CDR2 is YYEEEE in the germline V gene. V was shortened by 2 bases and J by 1 base, with 12 bases between the two germline ends. The sequence was collected from a man in his fifties or sixties with COVID-19, enrolled during active disease. The specimen sequenced was peripheral blood. The chain carries TRBV5-6 and TRBJ1-2; a weak D match, TRBD1 (5 bases). CDR3 residues: CASSLGTGINYGYTF. Written as DNA, the CDR3 is TGTGCCAGCAGCTTAGGGACTGGGATTAACTATGGCTACACCTTC.